This T cell receptor beta chain was captured in a study of response to subunit inactivated influenza vaccine. TCRdb redid the calling of the RT-PCR reads with MiXCR, one entry per CDR3 protein. Altogether around 500,000 distinct CDR3 sequences are present, roughly 11% being singletons, with the ten largest covering 10% to 15%. General study points: Authors suggested each seasonal flu vaccination may recruit only limited numbers of new T cells.

This clonotype was observed a few times. Its antigen is undetermined. CDR3 length: 14 residues. V was shortened by 4 bases and J by 4 bases, with 11 bases between the two germline ends. Per germline, CDR1 SGHRS and CDR2 YFSETQ. This TCR was sampled from a man between 50 and 59 years old who received an inactivated influenza vaccine. The J gene is TRBJ1-4, the V gene TRBV5-1; D possibly corresponds to TRBD1 (5 bases). Sample: PBMCs from blood, taken roughly 48 days after vaccination. CDR3 residues: CASSRDGYNEKLFF. As DNA, the CDR3 is TGCGCCAGCAGCCGGGACGGCTATAATGAAAAACTGTTTTTT.